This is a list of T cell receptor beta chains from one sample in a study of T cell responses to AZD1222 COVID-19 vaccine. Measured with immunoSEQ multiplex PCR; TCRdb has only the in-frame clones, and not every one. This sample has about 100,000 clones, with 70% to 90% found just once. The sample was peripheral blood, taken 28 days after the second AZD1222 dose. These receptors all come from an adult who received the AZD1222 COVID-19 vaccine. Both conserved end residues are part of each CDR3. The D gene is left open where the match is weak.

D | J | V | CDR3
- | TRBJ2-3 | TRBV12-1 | CASSPGYTDTQYF
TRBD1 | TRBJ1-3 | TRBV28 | CASSGTGSGNTIYF
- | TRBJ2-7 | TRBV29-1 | CSVAMRAYEQYF
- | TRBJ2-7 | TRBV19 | CASSMGTGYEQYF
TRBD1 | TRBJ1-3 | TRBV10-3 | CAIRDQGGTLGNTIYF
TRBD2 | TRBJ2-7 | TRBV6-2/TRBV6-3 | CASSYAGGPEQYF
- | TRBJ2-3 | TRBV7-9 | CASRYLETAGVGRTDTQYF
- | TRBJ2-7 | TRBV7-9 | CASTLGGRDTVYEQYF
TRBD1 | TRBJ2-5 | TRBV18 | CASSPLQGAGETQYF
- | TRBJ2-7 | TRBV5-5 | CASSITGTTYEQYF
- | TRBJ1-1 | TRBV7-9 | CASSLIGDTEAFF
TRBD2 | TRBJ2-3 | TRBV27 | CASRPGLAGGDTQYF
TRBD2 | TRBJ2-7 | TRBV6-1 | CASSEPGTSGGASYEQYF
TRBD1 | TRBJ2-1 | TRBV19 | CASSPGQGIYNEQFF
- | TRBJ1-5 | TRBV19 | CASSIYKVINQPQHF
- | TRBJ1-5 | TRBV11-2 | CASSRGGSGQPQHF
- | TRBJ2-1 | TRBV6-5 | CASSYGLARYNEQFF
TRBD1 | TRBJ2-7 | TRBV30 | CAWSLARGTYEQYF
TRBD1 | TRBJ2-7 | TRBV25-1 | CASSDTGEPYEQYF
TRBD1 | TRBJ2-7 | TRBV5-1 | CASRETGIHEQYF
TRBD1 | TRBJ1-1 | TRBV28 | CASSLGQLEAFF
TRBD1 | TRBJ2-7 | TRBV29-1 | CSARTGNYEQYF
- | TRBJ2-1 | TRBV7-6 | CASSLARSPFLSYNEQFF
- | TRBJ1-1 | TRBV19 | CASSIGDTDLLNTEAFF
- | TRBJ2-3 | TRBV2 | CASTLHRDTQYF
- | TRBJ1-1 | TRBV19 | CASSSSGTRAEAFF
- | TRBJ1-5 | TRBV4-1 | CASSQYEGEDQPQHF
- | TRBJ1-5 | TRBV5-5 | CASSPDGQYQPQHF
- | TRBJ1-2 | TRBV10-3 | CAISEDNYGYTF
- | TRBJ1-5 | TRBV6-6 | CASSYSTGPQHF
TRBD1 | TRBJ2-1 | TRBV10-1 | CAINRGLSIVGPYNEQFF
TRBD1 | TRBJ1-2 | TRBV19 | CASSPRQGIYGYTF
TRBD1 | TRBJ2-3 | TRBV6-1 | CASSEGTGQGPSMADTQYF
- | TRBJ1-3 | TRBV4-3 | CASSQDRHSGNTIYF
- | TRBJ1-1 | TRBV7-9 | CASSYSAWDTEAFF
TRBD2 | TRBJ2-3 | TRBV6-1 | CASSKGRSGGATDTQYF
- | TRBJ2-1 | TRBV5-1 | CASSLTGFNNEQFF
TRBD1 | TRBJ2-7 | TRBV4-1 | CASSPGTGVSYEQYF
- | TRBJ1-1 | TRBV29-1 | CSVGLVSEAFF
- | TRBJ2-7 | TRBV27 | CASSLGTSYEQYF
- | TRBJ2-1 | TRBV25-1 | CASILPDLGGPSGYEQFF
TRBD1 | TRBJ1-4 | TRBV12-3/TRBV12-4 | CASTQTGDEKLFF
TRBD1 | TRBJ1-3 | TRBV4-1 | CASSPGQGGTGNTIYF
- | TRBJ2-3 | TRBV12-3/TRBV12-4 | CASTPGDTQYF
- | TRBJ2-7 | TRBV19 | CASSFSAGPYEQYF
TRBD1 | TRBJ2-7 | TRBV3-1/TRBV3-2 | CASSRDRHYEQYF
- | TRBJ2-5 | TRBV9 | CASSVVGEREETQYF
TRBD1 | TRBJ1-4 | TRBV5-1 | CASSSLTGTGNEKLFF